This T cell receptor beta chain was identified during a study of T cell repertoires in cytomegalovirus infection. TCRdb processed the reads anew with MiXCR; each CDR3 protein has one entry. The sample lists 150,000 to 200,000 distinct CDR3 sequences; roughly 22% were seen once. Details on this clonotype: Its antigen is as yet unknown.

Trimming pared 1 base from V and 4 bases from J, leaving 16 bases between. This CDR3 region has 16 residues. From germline, CDR1 is SGHAT and CDR2 FQNNGV. The starting material was CD8+ T cells from cultured PBMCs, obtained from culture after CMV antigen stimulation. This receptor was identified in a human donor in good health (CMV status not recorded). Some clones in this sample may be carry-over from other donors' samples. The V call is TRBV11-2, the J call TRBJ1-2; D is perhaps TRBD1 (5 bases). The CDR3 bases are TGTGCCAGCAGCTTAGGCGCGACAGCGGTTATCTATGGCTACACCTTC. Translated: CASSLGATAVIYGYTF. The full variable domain, rest sourced from reference TRBV11-2 and TRBJ1-2, is EAGVAQSPRYKIIEKRQSVAFWCNPISGHATLYWYQQILGQGPKLLIQFQNNGVVDDSQLPKDRFSAERLKGVDSTLKIQPAKLEDSAVYLCASSLGATAVIYGYTFGSGTRLTVV.